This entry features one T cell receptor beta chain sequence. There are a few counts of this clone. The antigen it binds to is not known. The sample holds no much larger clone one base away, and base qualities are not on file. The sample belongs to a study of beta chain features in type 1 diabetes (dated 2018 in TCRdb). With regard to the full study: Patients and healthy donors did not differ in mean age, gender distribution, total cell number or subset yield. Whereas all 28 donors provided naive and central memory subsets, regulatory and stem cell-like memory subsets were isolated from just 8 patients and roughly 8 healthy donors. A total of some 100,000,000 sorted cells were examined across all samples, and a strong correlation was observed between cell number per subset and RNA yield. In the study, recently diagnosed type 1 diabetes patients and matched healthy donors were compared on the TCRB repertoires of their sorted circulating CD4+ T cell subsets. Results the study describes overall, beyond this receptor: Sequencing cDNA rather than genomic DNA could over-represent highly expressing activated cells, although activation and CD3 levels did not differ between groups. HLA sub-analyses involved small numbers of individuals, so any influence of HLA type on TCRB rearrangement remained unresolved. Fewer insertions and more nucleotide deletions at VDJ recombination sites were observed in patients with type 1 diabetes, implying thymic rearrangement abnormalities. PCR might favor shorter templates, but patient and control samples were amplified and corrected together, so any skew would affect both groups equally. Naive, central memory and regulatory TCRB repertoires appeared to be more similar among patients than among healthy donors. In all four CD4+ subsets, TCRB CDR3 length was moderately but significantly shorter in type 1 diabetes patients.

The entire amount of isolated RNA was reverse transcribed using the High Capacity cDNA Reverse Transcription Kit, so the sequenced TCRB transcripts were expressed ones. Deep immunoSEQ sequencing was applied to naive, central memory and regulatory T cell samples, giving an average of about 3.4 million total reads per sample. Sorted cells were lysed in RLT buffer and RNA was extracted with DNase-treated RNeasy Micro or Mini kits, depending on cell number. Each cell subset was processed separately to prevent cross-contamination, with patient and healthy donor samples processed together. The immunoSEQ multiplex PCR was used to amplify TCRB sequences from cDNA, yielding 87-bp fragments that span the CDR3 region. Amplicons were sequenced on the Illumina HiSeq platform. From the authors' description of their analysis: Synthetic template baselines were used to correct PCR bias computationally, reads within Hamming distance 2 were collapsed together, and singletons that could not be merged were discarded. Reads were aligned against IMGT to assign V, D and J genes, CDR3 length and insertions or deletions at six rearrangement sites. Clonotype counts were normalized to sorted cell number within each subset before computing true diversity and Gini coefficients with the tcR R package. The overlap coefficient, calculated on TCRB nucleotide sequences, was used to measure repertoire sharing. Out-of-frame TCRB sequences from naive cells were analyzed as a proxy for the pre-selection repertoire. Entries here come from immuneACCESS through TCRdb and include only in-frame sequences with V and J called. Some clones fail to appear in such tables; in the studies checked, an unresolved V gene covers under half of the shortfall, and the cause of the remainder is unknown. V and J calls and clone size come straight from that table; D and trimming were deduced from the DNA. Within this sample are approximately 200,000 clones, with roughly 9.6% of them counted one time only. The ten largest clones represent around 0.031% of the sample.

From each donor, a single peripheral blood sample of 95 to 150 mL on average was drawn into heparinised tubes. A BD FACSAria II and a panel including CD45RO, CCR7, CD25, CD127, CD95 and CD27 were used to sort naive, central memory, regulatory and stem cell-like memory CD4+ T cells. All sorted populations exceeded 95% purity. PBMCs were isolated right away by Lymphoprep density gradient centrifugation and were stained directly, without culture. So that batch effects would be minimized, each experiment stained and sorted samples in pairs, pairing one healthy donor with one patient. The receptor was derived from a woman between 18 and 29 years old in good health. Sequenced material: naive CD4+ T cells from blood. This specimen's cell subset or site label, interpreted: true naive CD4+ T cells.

The DNA sequence is given as TGTGCCAGCAGTGAATCCGAAGGTCGGGGGAAAACTGAAGCTTTCTTT. This is translated as CASSESEGRGKTEAFF. The chain links TRBV25-1 with TRBJ1-1; the D segment could be TRBD1, given 5 matching bases. Looking up the germline V gene yields CDR1 MGHDK and CDR2 SYGVNS. From cysteine to phenylalanine, the CDR3 is 16 amino acids long. Only the CDR3 region is kept as DNA, spanning 48 bases read in frame from base 1. The junction carries 17 bases between V and J, which are trimmed by 1 base and 5 bases respectively.